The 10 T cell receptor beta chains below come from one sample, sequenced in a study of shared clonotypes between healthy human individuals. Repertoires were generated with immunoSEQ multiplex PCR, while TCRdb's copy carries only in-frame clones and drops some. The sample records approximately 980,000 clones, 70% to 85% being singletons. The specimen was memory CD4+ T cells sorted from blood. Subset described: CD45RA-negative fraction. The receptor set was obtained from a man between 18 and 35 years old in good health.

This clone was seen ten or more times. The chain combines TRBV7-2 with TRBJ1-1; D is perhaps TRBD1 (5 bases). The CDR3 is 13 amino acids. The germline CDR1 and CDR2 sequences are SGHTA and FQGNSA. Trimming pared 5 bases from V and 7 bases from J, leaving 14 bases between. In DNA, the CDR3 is TGTGCCAGCAGCCAATGGTCGGGGGGTGAAGCTTTCTTT. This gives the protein CASSQWSGGEAFF.

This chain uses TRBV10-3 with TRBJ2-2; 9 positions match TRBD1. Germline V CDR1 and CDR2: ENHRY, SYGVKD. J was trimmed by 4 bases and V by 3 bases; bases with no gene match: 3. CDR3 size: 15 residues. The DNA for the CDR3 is TGTGCCATCAGTGATGGGACAGGGTTCACCGGGGAGCTGTTTTTT. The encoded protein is CAISDGTGFTGELFF.

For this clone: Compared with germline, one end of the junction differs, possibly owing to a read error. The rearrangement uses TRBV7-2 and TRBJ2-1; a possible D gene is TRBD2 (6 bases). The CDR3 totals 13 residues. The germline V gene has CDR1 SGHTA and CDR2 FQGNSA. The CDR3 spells CASSPGLNNEQLF. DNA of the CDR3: TGTGCCAGCAGTCCTGGACTAAACAATGAGCAGCTCTTC.

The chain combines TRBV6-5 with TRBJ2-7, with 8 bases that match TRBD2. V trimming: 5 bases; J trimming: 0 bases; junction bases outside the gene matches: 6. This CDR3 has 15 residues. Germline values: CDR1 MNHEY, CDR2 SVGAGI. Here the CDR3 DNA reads TGTGCCAGCAGTCATAGCGGGAAGAGCTCCTACGAGCAGTACTTC. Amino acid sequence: CASSHSGKSSYEQYF.

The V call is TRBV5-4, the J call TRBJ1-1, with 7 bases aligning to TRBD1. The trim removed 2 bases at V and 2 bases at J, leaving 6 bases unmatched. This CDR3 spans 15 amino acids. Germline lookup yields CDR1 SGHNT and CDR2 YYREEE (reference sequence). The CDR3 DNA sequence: TGTGCCAGCAGCTTTTCCGGGACAGTTAACACTGAAGCTTTCTTT. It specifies CASSFSGTVNTEAFF.

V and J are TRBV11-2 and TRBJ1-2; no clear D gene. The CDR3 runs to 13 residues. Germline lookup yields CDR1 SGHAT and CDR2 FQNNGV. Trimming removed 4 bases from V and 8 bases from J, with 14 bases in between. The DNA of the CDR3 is TGTGCCAGCAGCTCCCGGCGGGGAGGCGGCTACACCTTC. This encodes CASSSRRGGGYTF.

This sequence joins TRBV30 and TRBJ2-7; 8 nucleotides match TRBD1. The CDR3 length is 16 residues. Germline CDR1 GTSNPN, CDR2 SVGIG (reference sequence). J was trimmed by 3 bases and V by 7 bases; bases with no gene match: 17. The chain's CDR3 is CASLPKLGQEDYEQYF. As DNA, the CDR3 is TGTGCCTCCCTACCCAAACTGGGACAGGAGGACTACGAGCAGTACTTC.

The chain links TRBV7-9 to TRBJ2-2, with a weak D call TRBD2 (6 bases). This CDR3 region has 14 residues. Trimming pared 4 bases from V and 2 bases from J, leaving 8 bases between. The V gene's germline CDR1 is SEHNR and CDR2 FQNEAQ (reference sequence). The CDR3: CASSWGTNTGELFF. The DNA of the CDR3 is TGTGCCAGCAGCTGGGGGACTAACACCGGGGAGCTGTTTTTT.

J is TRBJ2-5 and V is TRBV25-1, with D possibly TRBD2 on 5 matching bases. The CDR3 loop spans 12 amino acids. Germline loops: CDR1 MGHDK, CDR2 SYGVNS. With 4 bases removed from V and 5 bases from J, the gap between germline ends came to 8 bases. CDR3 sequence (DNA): TGTGCCAGCAGTGCGGGGTGGGAGACCCAGTACTTC. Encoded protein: CASSAGWETQYF.

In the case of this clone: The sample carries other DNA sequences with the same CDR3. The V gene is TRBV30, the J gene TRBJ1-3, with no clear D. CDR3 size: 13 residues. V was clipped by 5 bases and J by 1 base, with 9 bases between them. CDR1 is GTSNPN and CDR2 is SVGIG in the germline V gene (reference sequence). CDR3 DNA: TGTGCCTGGGATCCGAGTTCTGGAAACACCATATATTTT. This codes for CAWDPSSGNTIYF.